The next 5 T cell receptor beta chains were all read from a single sample in a study of PD-1 blockade in mismatch repair-deficient tumors. The repertoire was sequenced with immunoSEQ multiplex PCR; TCRdb's copy has only in-frame clones and lacks some. The data show around 110,000 clones, about 80% seen once. Sequencing used peripheral blood, obtained more than 58 weeks after starting pembrolizumab. The receptors stem from an adult with mismatch repair-deficient cancer.

The chain couples TRBV27 to TRBJ2-3, with no clear D. The V end was cut by 5 bases, the J end by 1 base, with 13 bases between. The V gene's germline CDR1 is MNHEY and CDR2 SMNVEV (reference sequence). The CDR3 is 15 residues long. As DNA, the CDR3 is TGTGCCAGCAGTCAATGGCCACTCCGCACAGATACGCAGTATTTT. Protein sequence: CASSQWPLRTDTQYF.

The chain carries TRBV10-3 and TRBJ2-7; 7 bases line up with TRBD1. The trim removed 4 bases at V and 5 bases at J, leaving 17 bases unmatched. Per the germline V gene, CDR1 is ENHRY and CDR2 is SYGVKD. The CDR3 covers 17 residues. In DNA form, the CDR3 reads TGTGCCATCAGTGGACAGGCCAAGACAGGGAGAAACGACGAGCAGTACTTC. The encoded protein is CAISGQAKTGRNDEQYF.

In regard to this clone: The same CDR3 also results from other DNA sequences found in this sample. The CDR3 reads CASSLAGYGNTIYF. CDR3 sequence (DNA): TGCGCCAGCAGCTTGGCCGGGTATGGAAACACCATATATTTT. V gene TRBV5-1 combines with J gene TRBJ1-3; unclear D gene. Germline V gene data show CDR1 as SGHRS and CDR2 as YFSETQ. The CDR3 extends over 14 amino acids. The germline V and J ends were trimmed by 0 bases and 3 bases, with 7 bases remaining between them. The full variable domain, rest sourced from reference TRBV5-1 and TRBJ1-3, is KAGVTQTPRYLIKTRGQQVTLSCSPISGHRSVSWYQQTPGQGLQFLFEYFSETQRNKGNFPGRFSGRQFSNSRSEMNVSTLELGDSALYLCASSLAGYGNTIYFGEGSWLTVV.

The J gene is TRBJ1-5, the V gene TRBV7-9; tentative D call: TRBD1 (5 bases). V dropped 1 base and J dropped 4 bases, with 8 bases sitting between them. The CDR3 is made up of 14 amino acids. Germline V CDR1 and CDR2: SEHNR, FQNEAQ (reference sequence). CDR3 amino acids: CASSLDRGNQPQHF. CDR3 in DNA: TGTGCCAGCAGCTTAGATCGGGGGAATCAGCCCCAGCATTTT.

V is TRBV11-3 and J is TRBJ1-5, with D unclear. Germline lookup yields CDR1 SGHNT and CDR2 YENEEA. The CDR3 is 14 amino acids. Trimming stripped 1 base from V and 7 bases from J, with 11 bases between. The CDR3: CASSLVRFGQPQHF. The CDR3 DNA reads TGTGCCAGCAGCTTAGTGCGGTTCGGGCAGCCCCAGCATTTT.